The clone carrying this T cell receptor beta chain occurred once. What it recognizes is unknown. The PCR employed 60 Vbeta primers together with 13 Jbeta primers. Sequencing used immunoSEQ multiplex PCR; TCRdb keeps in-frame clones, though not all of them. The table has around 150,000 clones, roughly three quarters seen once. This record belongs to a study of cytomegalovirus exposure and HLA in healthy donors. Study observations and caveats: The study carried out a later analysis of TCR beta sequences. It associated around 17,000 of them with specific HLA alleles at a false discovery rate of 0.05. Several of the most significant clusters appeared, in a later analysis, to be linked to common viral pathogens.

This TCR derives from a woman aged 40 to 55 in good health and CMV-seronegative. Sequences were obtained from PBMCs.

The CDR3 DNA reads as TGTGCCAGCAGTCCTCGGGGAGGGGTGAACTATGGCTACACCTTC. Protein product: CASSPRGGVNYGYTF. V usage is TRBV27 and J usage is TRBJ1-2; perhaps TRBD1 as D (5 bases). The germline gives CDR1 MNHEY, CDR2 SMNVEV (reference sequence). CDR3 size: 15 residues. Deletions cut 5 bases from V and 2 bases from J, with 15 bases between.